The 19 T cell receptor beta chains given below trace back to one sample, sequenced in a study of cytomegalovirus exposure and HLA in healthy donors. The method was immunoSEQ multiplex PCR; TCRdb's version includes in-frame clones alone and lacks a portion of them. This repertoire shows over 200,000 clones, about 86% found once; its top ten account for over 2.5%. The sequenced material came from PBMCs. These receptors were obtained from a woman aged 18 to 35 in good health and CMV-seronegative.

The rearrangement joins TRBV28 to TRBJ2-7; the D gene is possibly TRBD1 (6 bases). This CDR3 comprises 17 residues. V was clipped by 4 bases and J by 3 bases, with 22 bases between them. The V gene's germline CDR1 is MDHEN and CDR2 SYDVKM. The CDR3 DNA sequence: TGTGCCAGCAGTTCCCACCCGACAGGAAGGAGGCTCTACGAGCAGTACTTC. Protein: CASSSHPTGRRLYEQYF.

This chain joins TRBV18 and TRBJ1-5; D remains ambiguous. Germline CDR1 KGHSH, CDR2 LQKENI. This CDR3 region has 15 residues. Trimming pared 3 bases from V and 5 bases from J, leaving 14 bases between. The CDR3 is CASSPRVVRDQPQHF. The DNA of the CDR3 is TGTGCCAGCTCACCGAGGGTAGTTCGCGATCAGCCCCAGCATTTT. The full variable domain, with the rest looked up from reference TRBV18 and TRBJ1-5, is NAGVMQNPRHLVRRRGQEARLRCSPMKGHSHVYWYRQLPEEGLKFMVYLQKENIIDESGMPKERFSAEFPKEGPSILRIQQVVRGDSAAYFCASSPRVVRDQPQHFGDGTRLSIL.

CDR3 nucleotides: TGTGCCATCAGTGAGACCCTAGACGGACTCTATGGCTACACCTTC. This sequence encodes CAISETLDGLYGYTF. This chain connects TRBV10-3 to TRBJ1-2, with no clear D. The CDR3 length is 15 residues. Germline CDR1 is ENHRY and CDR2 is SYGVKD. V gave up 2 bases and J gave up 4 bases, with 14 bases separating them.

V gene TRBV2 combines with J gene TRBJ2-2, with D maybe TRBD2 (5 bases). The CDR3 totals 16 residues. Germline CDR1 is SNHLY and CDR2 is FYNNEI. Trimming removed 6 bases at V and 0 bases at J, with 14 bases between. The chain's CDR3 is CASRLEEIANTGELFF. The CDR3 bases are TGTGCCAGCAGACTAGAAGAAATAGCGAACACCGGGGAGCTGTTTTTT.

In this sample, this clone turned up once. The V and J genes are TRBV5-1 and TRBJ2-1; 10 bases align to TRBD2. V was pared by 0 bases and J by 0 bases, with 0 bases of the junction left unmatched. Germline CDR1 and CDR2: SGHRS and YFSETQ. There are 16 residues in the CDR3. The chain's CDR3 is CASSLGLAGSYNEQFF. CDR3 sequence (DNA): TGCGCCAGCAGCTTGGGACTAGCGGGCTCCTACAATGAGCAGTTCTTC.

CDR3 amino acids: CASSLGTGGNQPQHF. CDR3 sequence (DNA): TGTGCCAGCAGCCTGGGGACAGGGGGGAATCAGCCCCAGCATTTT. This rearrangement joins TRBV28 to TRBJ1-5; 11 nucleotides agree with TRBD1. Trimming at V came to 6 bases and at J to 4 bases, leaving 5 bases not matched to a gene. Germline lookup yields CDR1 MDHEN and CDR2 SYDVKM. CDR3 size: 15 residues. Together with reference TRBV28 and TRBJ1-5, the CDR3 gives the full variable domain: DVKVTQSSRYLVKRTGEKVFLECVQDMDHENMFWYRQDPGLGLRLIYFSYDVKMKEKGDIPEGYSVSREKKERFSLILESASTNQTSMYLCASSLGTGGNQPQHFGDGTRLSIL.

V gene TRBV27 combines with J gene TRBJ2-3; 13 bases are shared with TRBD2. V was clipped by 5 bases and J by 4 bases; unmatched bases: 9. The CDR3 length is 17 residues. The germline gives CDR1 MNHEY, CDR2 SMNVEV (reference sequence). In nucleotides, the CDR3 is TGTGCCAGCAGTCCCGGGACTAGCGGGGTACTGGCAGATACGCAGTATTTT. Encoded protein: CASSPGTSGVLADTQYF.

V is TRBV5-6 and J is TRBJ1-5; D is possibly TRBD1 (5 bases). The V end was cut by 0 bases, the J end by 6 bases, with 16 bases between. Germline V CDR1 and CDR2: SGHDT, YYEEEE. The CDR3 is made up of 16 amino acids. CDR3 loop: CASSLAGGTGSQPQHF. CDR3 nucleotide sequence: TGTGCCAGCAGCTTGGCCGGGGGAACGGGGAGTCAGCCCCAGCATTTT. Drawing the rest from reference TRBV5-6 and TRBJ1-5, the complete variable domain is DAGVTQSPTHLIKTRGQQVTLRCSPKSGHDTVSWYQQALGQGPQFIFQYYEEEERQRGNFPDRFSGHQFPNYSSELNVNALLLGDSALYLCASSLAGGTGSQPQHFGDGTRLSIL.

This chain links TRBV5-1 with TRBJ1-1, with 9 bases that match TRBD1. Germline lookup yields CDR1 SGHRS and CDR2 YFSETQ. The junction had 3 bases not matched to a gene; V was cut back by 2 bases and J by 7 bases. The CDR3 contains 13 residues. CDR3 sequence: CASSFGTGLEAFF. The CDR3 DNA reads TGCGCCAGCAGCTTCGGGACAGGGCTTGAAGCTTTCTTT.

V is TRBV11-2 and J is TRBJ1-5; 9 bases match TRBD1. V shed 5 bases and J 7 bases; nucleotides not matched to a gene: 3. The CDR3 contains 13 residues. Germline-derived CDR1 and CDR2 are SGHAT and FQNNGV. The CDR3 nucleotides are TGTGCCAGCAGCAGGACAGGGGACCAGCCCCAGCATTTT. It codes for CASSRTGDQPQHF. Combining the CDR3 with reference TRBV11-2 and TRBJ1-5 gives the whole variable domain EAGVAQSPRYKIIEKRQSVAFWCNPISGHATLYWYQQILGQGPKLLIQFQNNGVVDDSQLPKDRFSAERLKGVDSTLKIQPAKLEDSAVYLCASSRTGDQPQHFGDGTRLSIL.

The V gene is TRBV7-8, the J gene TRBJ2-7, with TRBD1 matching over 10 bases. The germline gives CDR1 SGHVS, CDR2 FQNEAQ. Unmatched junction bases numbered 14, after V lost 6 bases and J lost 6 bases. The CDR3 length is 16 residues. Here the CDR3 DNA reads TGTGCCAGCAGGGACGATACCGGGACAGGGGTTCCCGAGCAGTACTTC. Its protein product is CASRDDTGTGVPEQYF. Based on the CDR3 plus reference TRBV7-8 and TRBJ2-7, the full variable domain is GAGVSQSPRYKVAKRGQDVALRCDPISGHVSLFWYQQALGQGPEFLTYFQNEAQLDKSGLPSDRFFAERPEGSVSTLKIQRTQQEDSAVYLCASRDDTGTGVPEQYFGPGTRLTVT.

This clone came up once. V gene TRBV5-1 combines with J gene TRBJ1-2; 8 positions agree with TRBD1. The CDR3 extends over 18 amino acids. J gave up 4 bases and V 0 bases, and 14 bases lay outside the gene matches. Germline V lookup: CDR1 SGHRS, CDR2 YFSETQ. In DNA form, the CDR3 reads TGCGCCAGCAGCTTGGGGGAAGCAGGGGGCACTTTGCTCTATGGCTACACCTTC. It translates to CASSLGEAGGTLLYGYTF.

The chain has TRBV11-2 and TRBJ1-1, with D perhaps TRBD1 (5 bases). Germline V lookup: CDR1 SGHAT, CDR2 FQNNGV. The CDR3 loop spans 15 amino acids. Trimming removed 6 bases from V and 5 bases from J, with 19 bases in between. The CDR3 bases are TGTGCCAGCAGTGGGGCGGTCGGGACTTTGACTGAAGCTTTCTTT. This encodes CASSGAVGTLTEAFF. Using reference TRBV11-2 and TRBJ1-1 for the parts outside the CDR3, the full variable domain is EAGVAQSPRYKIIEKRQSVAFWCNPISGHATLYWYQQILGQGPKLLIQFQNNGVVDDSQLPKDRFSAERLKGVDSTLKIQPAKLEDSAVYLCASSGAVGTLTEAFFGQGTRLTVV.

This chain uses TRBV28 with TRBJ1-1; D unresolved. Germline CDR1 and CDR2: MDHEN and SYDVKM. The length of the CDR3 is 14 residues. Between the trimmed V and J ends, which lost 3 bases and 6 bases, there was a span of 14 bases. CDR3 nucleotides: TGTGCCAGCAGTTTGGAGGGCTTAGAGGCTGAAGCTTTCTTT. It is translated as CASSLEGLEAEAFF. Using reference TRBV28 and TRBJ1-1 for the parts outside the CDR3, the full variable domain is DVKVTQSSRYLVKRTGEKVFLECVQDMDHENMFWYRQDPGLGLRLIYFSYDVKMKEKGDIPEGYSVSREKKERFSLILESASTNQTSMYLCASSLEGLEAEAFFGQGTRLTVV.

CDR3 sequence (DNA): TGTGCCAGCAGTGATACAATGAAGCAGTTCTTC. This encodes CASSDTMKQFF. The genes are TRBV27 and TRBJ2-1, with D hard to call. From germline, CDR1 is MNHEY and CDR2 SMNVEV (reference sequence). CDR3 size: 11 residues. V was cut by 5 bases and J by 11 bases, with 10 bases left in between.

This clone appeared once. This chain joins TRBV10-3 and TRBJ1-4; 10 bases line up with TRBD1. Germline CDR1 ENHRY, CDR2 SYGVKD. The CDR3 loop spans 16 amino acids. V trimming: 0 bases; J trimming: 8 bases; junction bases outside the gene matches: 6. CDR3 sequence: CAISESGGQGGEKLFF. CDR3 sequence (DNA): TGTGCCATCAGTGAGTCTGGTGGACAGGGGGGAGAAAAACTGTTTTTT.

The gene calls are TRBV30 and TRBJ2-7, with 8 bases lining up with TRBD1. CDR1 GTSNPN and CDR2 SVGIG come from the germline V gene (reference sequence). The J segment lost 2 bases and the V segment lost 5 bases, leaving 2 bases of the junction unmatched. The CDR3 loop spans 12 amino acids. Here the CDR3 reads CAWGQGAYEQYF. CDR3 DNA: TGTGCCTGGGGACAGGGAGCCTACGAGCAGTACTTC.

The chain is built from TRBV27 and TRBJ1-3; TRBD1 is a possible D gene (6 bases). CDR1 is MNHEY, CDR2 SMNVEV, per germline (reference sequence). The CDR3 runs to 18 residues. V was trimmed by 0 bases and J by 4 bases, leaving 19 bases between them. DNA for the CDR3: TGTGCCAGCAGTTTATCGTTCGGGCAGGGGATCGCCGGAAACACCATATATTTT. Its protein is CASSLSFGQGIAGNTIYF.

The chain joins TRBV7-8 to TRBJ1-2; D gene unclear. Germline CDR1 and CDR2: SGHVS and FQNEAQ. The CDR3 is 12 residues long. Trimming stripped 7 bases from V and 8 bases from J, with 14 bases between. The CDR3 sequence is CASTPLTEGYTF. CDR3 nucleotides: TGTGCCAGCACCCCGTTGACGGAGGGCTACACCTTC.